The entry below gives a single T cell receptor beta chain sequence along with its context. The entry originates in a study of blood T cell repertoires in COVID-19. TCRdb keeps only in-frame clones here, not all; method: immunoSEQ multiplex PCR. The sample consists of just over 300,000 clones, 70% to 90% of them appearing once. The V end lost 4 bases, the J end lost 5 bases, and 22 bases lay between the germline ends. Germline V gene lookup returns CDR1 SGHNT and CDR2 YYREEE (reference sequence). The CDR3 is 16 amino acids. Two consecutive negative NP/OP PCR tests, clearance, or resolved symptoms defined Cohort 3 recovery.

Sample: PBMCs or T cells enriched from blood (not recorded which). The rearrangement joins TRBV5-4 to TRBJ2-7, with D possibly TRBD2 on 5 matching bases. The clonotype originates from a man aged 25-45 years who had recovered from COVID-19. The CDR3 DNA reads as TGTGCCAGCAGCCTCTTTGGTCTTGTAGGGCGGGACGAGCAGTACTTC. Amino acids: CASSLFGLVGRDEQYF.